These 3 T cell receptor beta chains were sequenced from one sample in a study of chemoradiotherapy in HPV16-positive cancers. Sequencing used immunoSEQ multiplex PCR; TCRdb keeps in-frame clones, though not all of them. The repertoire holds about 34,000 clones, with approximately 92% as singletons. The sequencing used blood, collected from a patient who underwent chemoradiotherapy. These receptors were taken from a human donor with HPV-associated anogenital cancer.

The chain joins TRBV4-1 to TRBJ1-2; D remains ambiguous. This CDR3 is built from 15 residues. Trimming took 2 bases from V and 0 from J, leaving 10 bases between them. Germline V gene sequence: CDR1 MGHRA, CDR2 YSYEKL. Written as DNA, the CDR3 is TGCGCCAGCAGCCAACTAGCGACAACTAACTATGGCTACACCTTC. Its protein product is CASSQLATTNYGYTF.

This chain joins TRBV10-3 and TRBJ1-1, with 7 positions matching TRBD1. The germline V gene has CDR1 ENHRY and CDR2 SYGVKD. After removal of 9 bases from V and 7 bases from J, the junction contained 5 bases not matched to a gene. This CDR3 has 11 amino acids. The CDR3 protein is CAIRDSSEAFF. CDR3 in DNA: TGTGCCATACGGGACAGCAGTGAAGCTTTCTTT.

The J gene is TRBJ1-1, the V gene TRBV5-1; 11 bases map to TRBD1. The V segment lost 4 bases and the J segment 4 bases; nucleotides outside the gene matches: 6. This CDR3 is 15 amino acids long. The V gene's germline CDR1 is SGHRS and CDR2 YFSETQ. The CDR3 coding sequence is TGCGCCAGCAGCCTATCCGGGACAGGGGGCACTGAAGCTTTCTTT. Protein: CASSLSGTGGTEAFF. The entire variable domain, with the rest obtained from reference TRBV5-1 and TRBJ1-1, is as follows: KAGVTQTPRYLIKTRGQQVTLSCSPISGHRSVSWYQQTPGQGLQFLFEYFSETQRNKGNFPGRFSGRQFSNSRSEMNVSTLELGDSALYLCASSLSGTGGTEAFFGQGTRLTVV.